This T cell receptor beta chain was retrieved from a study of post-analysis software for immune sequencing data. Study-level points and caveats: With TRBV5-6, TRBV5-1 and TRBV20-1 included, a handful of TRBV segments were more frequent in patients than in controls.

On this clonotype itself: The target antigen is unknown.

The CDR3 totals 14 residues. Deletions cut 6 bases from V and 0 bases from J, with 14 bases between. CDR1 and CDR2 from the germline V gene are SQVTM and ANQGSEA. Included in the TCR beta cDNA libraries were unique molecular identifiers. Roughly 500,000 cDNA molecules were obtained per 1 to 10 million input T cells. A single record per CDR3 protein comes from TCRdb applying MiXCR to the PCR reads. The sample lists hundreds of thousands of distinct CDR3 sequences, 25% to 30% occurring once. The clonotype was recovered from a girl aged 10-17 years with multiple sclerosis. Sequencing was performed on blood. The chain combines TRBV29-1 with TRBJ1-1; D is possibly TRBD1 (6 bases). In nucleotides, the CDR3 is TGCAGCGTCAACAGGGACCTCGTGAACACTGAAGCTTTCTTT. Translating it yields CSVNRDLVNTEAFF. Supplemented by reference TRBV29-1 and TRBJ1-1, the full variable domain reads SAVISQKPSRDICQRGTSLTIQCQVDSQVTMMFWYRQQPGQSLTLIATANQGSEATYESGFVIDKFPISRPNLTFSTLTVSNMSPEDSSIYLCSVNRDLVNTEAFFGQGTRLTVV.